Shown below are 32 T cell receptor beta chains from a single sample sequenced in a study of T cell responses to AZD1222 COVID-19 vaccine (dated by TCRdb to the early 2020s). In light of the paper, this sample's time point label describes: about 28 days (+/-7) after the second vaccine dose. The library was generated by the immunoSEQ multiplex PCR assay. TCRdb re-hosts the immuneACCESS table, in-frame sequences only. Its copies lack some clones; in the studies checked, an unresolved V gene accounts for under half of them, and the cause for the rest is not known. This sample lists 150,000 to 190,000 clones; 87% were detected once. About a tenth of the sample is held by the ten biggest clonotypes. The source material was peripheral blood, sampled 28 days after the second AZD1222 dose. These receptors came from an adult who received the AZD1222 COVID-19 vaccine.

The chain combines TRBV5-1 with TRBJ2-5; 11 nucleotides align to TRBD1. The CDR3 has 18 residues. J gave up 5 bases and V 4 bases, and 16 bases lay outside the gene matches. Germline CDR1 reads SGHRS; CDR2 reads YFSETQ. CDR3 sequence (DNA): TGCGCCAGCAGCGCTCGCGGGGGACAGGGGGAACCACAGGAGACCCAGTACTTC. Protein product: CASSARGGQGEPQETQYF.

This clone turned up a few times. The chain uses TRBV2 and TRBJ1-5, with D unresolved. V was cut by 8 bases and J by 6 bases, with 17 bases left in between. The CDR3 has 14 amino acids. Per germline, CDR1 SNHLY and CDR2 FYNNEI. The CDR3 nucleotides read TGTGCCAGCGCTGTTGGGGTCGGCCCTCAGCCCCAGCATTTT. Its translation is CASAVGVGPQPQHF.

This rearrangement joins TRBV10-3 to TRBJ2-2; D possibly corresponds to TRBD1 (6 bases). Between the trimmed V and J ends, which lost 6 bases and 4 bases, there was a span of 15 bases. Germline loops: CDR1 ENHRY, CDR2 SYGVKD. The CDR3 is 15 residues long. The CDR3 loop reads CAIRPPTGRTGELFF. For the CDR3, the DNA is TGTGCCATCAGGCCGCCAACAGGGCGCACCGGGGAGCTGTTTTTT.

This clone was counted between two and nine times. This chain uses TRBV5-4 with TRBJ2-7, with 10 bases fitting TRBD2. V was clipped by 2 bases and J by 5 bases; unmatched bases: 7. The CDR3 totals 15 residues. Germline V gene sequence: CDR1 SGHNT, CDR2 YYREEE (reference sequence). The CDR3 reads CASSLSSGRVNEQYF. For the CDR3, the DNA is TGTGCCAGCAGCTTATCTAGCGGGAGAGTCAACGAGCAGTACTTC.

V and J are TRBV7-3 and TRBJ2-7, with a weak D call TRBD1 (6 bases). Trimming pared 8 bases from V and 0 bases from J, leaving 11 bases between. Germline values: CDR1 SGHTA, CDR2 FQGTGA. The CDR3 length is 13 residues. DNA of the CDR3: TGTGCCAGCTCCCGGGACAACTCCTACGAGCAGTACTTC. Translated, it gives CASSRDNSYEQYF. Variable domain in full (rest from reference TRBV7-3 and TRBJ2-7): GAGVSQTPSNKVTEKGKYVELRCDPISGHTALYWYRQSLGQGPEFLIYFQGTGAADDSGLPNDRFFAVRPEGSVSTLKIQRTERGDSAVYLCASSRDNSYEQYFGPGTRLTVT.

V gene TRBV28 combines with J gene TRBJ1-5, with a possible D match to TRBD1 (5 bases). V was pared by 2 bases and J by 7 bases, with 15 bases between. CDR1 and CDR2 from the germline V gene are MDHEN and SYDVKM. This CDR3 comprises 15 residues. CDR3 loop: CASSLGQGGWQPQHF. In DNA, the CDR3 is TGTGCCAGCAGTTTAGGGCAGGGAGGTTGGCAGCCCCAGCATTTT.

The chain couples TRBV5-1 to TRBJ2-3; D might be TRBD2 (6 bases). CDR1 and CDR2 from the germline V gene are SGHRS and YFSETQ. This CDR3 is 15 amino acids long. V dropped 4 bases and J dropped 0 bases, with 12 bases sitting between them. In DNA form, the CDR3 reads TGCGCCAGCAGCCTAACTAGCCCTAGCACAGATACGCAGTATTTT. It translates to CASSLTSPSTDTQYF.

The rearrangement uses TRBV7-6 and TRBJ1-4; no clear D. V was trimmed by 2 bases and J by 10 bases, leaving 11 bases between them. There are 13 residues in the CDR3. Germline V gives CDR1 SGHVS, CDR2 FNYEAQ. The CDR3 bases are TGTGCCAGCAGCTTATTAAGTCTTGGAAAACTGTTTTTT. Encoded protein: CASSLLSLGKLFF.

The genes are TRBV29-1 and TRBJ2-7; 9 bases agree with TRBD1. Unmatched junction bases numbered 6, after V lost 7 bases and J lost 5 bases. In germline, CDR1 is SQVTM, CDR2 ANQGSEA. The CDR3 runs to 12 residues. The DNA of the CDR3 is TGCAGCGCGACAGGGGGTGAGAACGAGCAGTACTTC. Protein: CSATGGENEQYF.

The chain combines TRBV3-1 (or the pseudogene TRBV3-2) with TRBJ1-5, with a weak D call TRBD1 (5 bases). Germline CDR1 is LGHDT and CDR2 is YNNKEL (reference sequence). This CDR3 has 14 residues. Trimming shortened V by 0 bases and J by 7 bases, and 10 bases separated the two germline ends. Here the CDR3 reads CASSQDGGRQPQHF. The DNA for the CDR3 is TGTGCCAGCAGCCAAGATGGGGGTAGGCAGCCCCAGCATTTT.

This chain uses TRBV6-4 with TRBJ2-7, with 10 bases identical to TRBD2. The length of the CDR3 is 15 residues. V lost 2 bases and J lost 6; bases outside the gene matches: 7. Germline-derived CDR1 and CDR2 are MRHNA and SNTAGT. CDR3 loop: CASSDGSGRPPEQYF. The CDR3 nucleotides are TGTGCCAGCAGTGACGGTAGCGGGAGGCCCCCCGAGCAGTACTTC.

This chain connects TRBV5-4 to TRBJ2-5; D remains unclear. Germline CDR1 reads SGHNT; CDR2 reads YYREEE (reference sequence). The CDR3 runs 11 residues. V was shortened by 2 bases and J by 5 bases, with 4 bases between the two germline ends. In DNA, the CDR3 is TGTGCCAGCAGCTTTGGTGAGACCCAGTACTTC. This encodes CASSFGETQYF.

The chain joins TRBV5-1 to TRBJ2-5; no definite D call. The CDR3 length is 14 residues. The germline CDR1 and CDR2 sequences are SGHRS and YFSETQ. Trimming left V 4 bases short and J 5 bases short, with 15 bases between. The DNA of the CDR3 is TGCGCCAGCAGCCCCGACCGAGCGTGGGAGACCCAGTACTTC. It translates to CASSPDRAWETQYF.

The V and J genes are TRBV14 and TRBJ2-3, with no clear D. The V end lost 4 bases, the J end lost 6 bases, and 11 bases lay between the germline ends. CDR1 and CDR2 (germline): SGHDN, FVKESK. This CDR3 has 13 amino acids. The CDR3 DNA reads as TGTGCCAGCAGCCCCGACTTCACCGATACGCAGTATTTT. Encoded protein: CASSPDFTDTQYF.

V gene TRBV28 combines with J gene TRBJ1-2, with D hard to call. The CDR3 is 14 residues long. CDR1 and CDR2 from the germline V gene are MDHEN and SYDVKM. Trimming left V 5 bases short and J 1 base short, with 11 bases between. CDR3 sequence (DNA): TGTGCCAGCAGTCCTTTCGGGGATAACTATGGCTACACCTTC. Its translation is CASSPFGDNYGYTF.

The chain employs TRBV30 and TRBJ2-7, with D possibly being TRBD2 (6 bases). The CDR3 loop spans 12 amino acids. Germline CDR1 GTSNPN, CDR2 SVGIG (reference sequence). V dropped 5 bases and J dropped 2 bases, with 10 bases sitting between them. CDR3 DNA sequence: TGTGCCTGGGGGGGGAGCGCCTACGAGCAGTACTTC. This encodes CAWGGSAYEQYF.

The rearrangement joins TRBV28 to TRBJ2-1, with unresolved D. The germline V gene has CDR1 MDHEN and CDR2 SYDVKM. This CDR3 region has 14 residues. Trimming took off 7 bases at V and 10 bases at J, with 20 bases between the two ends. Written as DNA, the CDR3 is TGTGCCAGCATCCCAACCGGGTCGCGGCGGGAGCAGTTCTTC. Residues: CASIPTGSRREQFF.

The chain joins TRBV5-1 to TRBJ2-7; tentative D call: TRBD2 (6 bases). This CDR3 has 16 residues. V was shortened by 2 bases and J by 0 bases, with 15 bases between the two germline ends. Germline V gives CDR1 SGHRS, CDR2 YFSETQ. CDR3 nucleotides: TGCGCCAGCAGCTTTACAGCGGGCACCTCCTCCTACGAGCAGTACTTC. Amino acid sequence: CASSFTAGTSSYEQYF.

The chain uses TRBV5-1 and TRBJ2-7, with 8 bases lining up with TRBD1. V was clipped by 3 bases and J by 3 bases; unmatched bases: 8. Germline lookup yields CDR1 SGHRS and CDR2 YFSETQ. The CDR3 is made up of 15 amino acids. CDR3 sequence reads: CASSSRDRLLYEQYF. The CDR3 DNA follows: TGCGCCAGCAGCTCCCGGGACAGGCTTCTCTACGAGCAGTACTTC.

This rearrangement joins TRBV7-2 to TRBJ2-1; 7 bases match TRBD1. V lost 5 bases to trimming and J lost 8 bases; unmatched junction nucleotides: 9. The CDR3 spans 14 residues. Germline lookup yields CDR1 SGHTA and CDR2 FQGNSA. CDR3 residues: CASSPDRVRDEQFF. The CDR3 region has the DNA TGTGCCAGCAGCCCCGACAGGGTTCGGGATGAGCAGTTCTTC. Complete variable domain (other parts from reference TRBV7-2 and TRBJ2-1): GAGVSQSPSNKVTEKGKDVELRCDPISGHTALYWYRQSLGQGLEFLIYFQGNSAPDKSGLPSDRFSAERTGGSVSTLTIQRTQQEDSAVYLCASSPDRVRDEQFFGPGTRLTVL.

V usage is TRBV28 and J usage is TRBJ1-4; D perhaps matches TRBD1 (5 bases). Germline V gene lookup returns CDR1 MDHEN and CDR2 SYDVKM. Trimming removed 0 bases at V and 7 bases at J, with 12 bases between. There are 15 residues in the CDR3. CDR3 sequence reads: CASSLWQGGSEKLFF. Here the CDR3 DNA reads TGTGCCAGCAGTTTATGGCAGGGAGGGAGTGAAAAACTGTTTTTT. Variable domain in full (rest from reference TRBV28 and TRBJ1-4): DVKVTQSSRYLVKRTGEKVFLECVQDMDHENMFWYRQDPGLGLRLIYFSYDVKMKEKGDIPEGYSVSREKKERFSLILESASTNQTSMYLCASSLWQGGSEKLFFGSGTQLSVL.

The rearrangement links TRBV5-4 to TRBJ2-3, with D tentatively TRBD2 (9 bases). CDR3 length: 18 amino acids. Germline V gives CDR1 SGHNT, CDR2 YYREEE (reference sequence). The V and J ends lost 4 bases and 5 bases respectively, with 26 bases between them. The DNA of the CDR3 is TGTGCCAGCAGCCTCCAGGGGGCAGGCGGGAGGGCCGGAGATACGCAGTATTTT. Protein sequence: CASSLQGAGGRAGDTQYF.

This clone was detected once. The chain recombines TRBV3-1 (or the pseudogene TRBV3-2) with TRBJ1-2; D unclear. The CDR3 is 15 residues long. Germline V gives CDR1 LGHDT, CDR2 YNNKEL (reference sequence). V was cut by 0 bases and J by 2 bases, with 10 bases left in between. CDR3 DNA sequence: TGTGCCAGCAGCCAAGATTTGCGGATAAACTATGGCTACACCTTC. Its translation is CASSQDLRINYGYTF.

The genes are TRBV4-2 and TRBJ1-1, with 9 bases fitting TRBD1. The junction had 9 bases not matched to a gene; V was cut back by 4 bases and J by 3 bases. The CDR3 is 16 residues long. The germline V gene has CDR1 LGHNA and CDR2 YNFKEQ. CDR3 sequence (DNA): TGTGCCAGCAGCCGGACGGGACAGGGATCCGACACTGAAGCTTTCTTT. Translated, it gives CASSRTGQGSDTEAFF.

In this sample, this clone turned up many times. The rearrangement links TRBV6-6 to TRBJ1-5; D gene ambiguous. This CDR3 is built from 14 residues. The germline V gene has CDR1 MNHNY and CDR2 SVGAGI (reference sequence). Trimming cost V 7 bases and J 3 bases, with 13 bases left between them. This CDR3 is CASTSPGLNQPQHF. The CDR3 DNA reads TGTGCCAGCACCTCCCCCGGGCTCAATCAGCCCCAGCATTTT.

This chain uses TRBV5-4 with TRBJ2-2; 8 bases map to TRBD1. J gave up 4 bases and V 2 bases, and 7 bases lay outside the gene matches. The CDR3 runs 16 residues. Germline values: CDR1 SGHNT, CDR2 YYREEE (reference sequence). CDR3 sequence reads: CASSFPQGAITGELFF. As DNA, the CDR3 is TGTGCCAGCAGCTTCCCGCAGGGGGCTATCACCGGGGAGCTGTTTTTT.

The V and J genes are TRBV24-1 and TRBJ1-1, with 7 nucleotides matching TRBD1. Germline CDR1 KGHDR, CDR2 SFDVKD. V lost 0 bases to trimming and J lost 4 bases; unmatched junction nucleotides: 10. The CDR3 has 17 residues. The CDR3: CATSDLTGTQGGTEAFF. In DNA, the CDR3 is TGTGCCACCAGTGATTTGACGGGTACCCAGGGGGGCACTGAAGCTTTCTTT.

This clone was observed many times. This chain joins TRBV3-1 (or the pseudogene TRBV3-2) and TRBJ2-7; 7 nucleotides align to TRBD2. The CDR3 has 13 residues. V lost 8 bases and J lost 2; bases outside the gene matches: 6. The germline gives CDR1 LGHDT, CDR2 YNNKEL (reference sequence). CDR3 protein: CASSIGGAYEQYF. The CDR3 region has the DNA TGTGCCAGCTCCATTGGGGGGGCCTACGAGCAGTACTTC.

Only one count was recorded for this clone. The rearrangement uses TRBV6-6 and TRBJ2-2, with D tentatively TRBD1 (5 bases). V was clipped by 5 bases and J by 0 bases, with 13 bases between them. The CDR3 is 16 residues long. The germline V gene encodes CDR1 MNHNY and CDR2 SVGAGI (reference sequence). The CDR3 reads CASSPLTVSNTGELFF. In DNA form, the CDR3 reads TGTGCCAGCAGTCCATTGACAGTCTCGAACACCGGGGAGCTGTTTTTT.

The chain employs TRBV30 and TRBJ2-3; D gene uncertain. CDR3 length equals 13 residues. The V and J ends lost 5 bases and 1 base respectively, with 10 bases between them. The germline CDR1 and CDR2 sequences are GTSNPN and SVGIG (reference sequence). CDR3 amino acids: CAWGTIGTDTQYF. The DNA of the CDR3 is TGTGCCTGGGGCACCATTGGCACAGATACGCAGTATTTT.

The chain uses TRBV7-3 and TRBJ1-5; 8 positions match TRBD1. CDR1 is SGHTA and CDR2 is FQGTGA in the germline V gene. This CDR3 region has 15 residues. J gave up 5 bases and V 3 bases, and 6 bases lay outside the gene matches. The CDR3 DNA follows: TGTGCCAGCAGCTTCCGGGACAGGCCCCATCAGCCCCAGCATTTT. Amino acids: CASSFRDRPHQPQHF.

There are a few counts of this clone. CDR3: CASSLAKGARAFTGELFF. In DNA form, the CDR3 reads TGTGCCAGCAGCTTAGCGAAGGGGGCCAGGGCGTTCACCGGGGAGCTGTTTTTT. This rearrangement joins TRBV7-9 to TRBJ2-2; the match to TRBD1 covers 7 bases. CDR3 length equals 18 residues. V gave up 0 bases and J gave up 4 bases; unmatched junction bases: 11. The germline CDR1 and CDR2 sequences are SEHNR and FQNEAQ (reference sequence).